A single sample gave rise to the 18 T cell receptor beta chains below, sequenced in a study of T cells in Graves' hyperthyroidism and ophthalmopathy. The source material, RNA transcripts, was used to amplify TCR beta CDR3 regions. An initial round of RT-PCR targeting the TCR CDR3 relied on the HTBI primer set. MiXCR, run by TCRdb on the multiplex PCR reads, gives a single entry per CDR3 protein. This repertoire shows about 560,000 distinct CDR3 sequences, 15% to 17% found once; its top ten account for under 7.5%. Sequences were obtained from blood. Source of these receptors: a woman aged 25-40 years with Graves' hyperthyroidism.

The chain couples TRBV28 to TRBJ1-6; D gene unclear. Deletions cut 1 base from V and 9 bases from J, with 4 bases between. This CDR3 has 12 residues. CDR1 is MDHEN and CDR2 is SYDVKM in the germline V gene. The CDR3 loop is CASSLLLSPLHF. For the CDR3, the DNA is TGTGCCAGCAGTTTATTGCTTTCACCCCTCCACTTT.

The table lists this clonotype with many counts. CDR3 amino acids: CASRGGTGKNNEQFF. The CDR3 DNA is TGTGCCAGCAGGGGCGGGACAGGCAAGAACAATGAGCAGTTCTTC. This chain joins TRBV2 and TRBJ2-1; 8 bases fit TRBD1. CDR3 length: 15 amino acids. Germline assignment: CDR1 SNHLY and CDR2 FYNNEI. Trimming took 6 bases from V and 5 from J; bases not matched to a gene: 9.

The CDR3, as DNA: TGTGCCAGCAGCTTAACGTTAGCGCGGGAGGGCCGAAGGGATGAGCAGTTCTTC. Translated: CASSLTLAREGRRDEQFF. The rearrangement links TRBV7-3 to TRBJ2-1; 9 bases line up with TRBD2. The CDR3 is 18 residues long. Germline-derived CDR1 and CDR2 are SGHTA and FQGTGA. Germline trimming cut 0 bases from V and 8 bases from J; bases unmatched to any gene: 14.

Here the CDR3 reads CASSRRDRGSTGELFF. The CDR3 DNA is TGTGCCAGCTCACGAAGGGACAGGGGATCCACCGGGGAGCTGTTTTTT. The genes are TRBV18 and TRBJ2-2; TRBD1 matches 10 bases. The CDR3 is made up of 16 amino acids. V shed 4 bases, J shed 4 bases, and the junction held 6 bases outside the gene matches. Germline values: CDR1 KGHSH, CDR2 LQKENI.

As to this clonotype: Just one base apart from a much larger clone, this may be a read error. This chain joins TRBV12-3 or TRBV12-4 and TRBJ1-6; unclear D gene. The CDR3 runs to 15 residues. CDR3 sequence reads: CASSARERYNTPLHF. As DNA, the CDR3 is TGTGCCAGCAGTGCCCGGGAACGGTATAATACACCCCTCCACTTT.

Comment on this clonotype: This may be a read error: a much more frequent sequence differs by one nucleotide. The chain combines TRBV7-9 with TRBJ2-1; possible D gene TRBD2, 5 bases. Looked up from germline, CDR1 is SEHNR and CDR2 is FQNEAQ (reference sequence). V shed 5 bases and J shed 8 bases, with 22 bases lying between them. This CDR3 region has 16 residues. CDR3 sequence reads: CASSAFPSGNHDEQFF. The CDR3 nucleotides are TGTGCCAGCAGCGCTTTCCCCAGCGGAAATCACGATGAGCAGTTCTTC. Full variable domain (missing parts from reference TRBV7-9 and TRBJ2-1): DTGVSQNPRHKITKRGQNVTFRCDPISEHNRLYWYRQTLGQGPEFLTYFQNEAQLEKSRLLSDRFSAERPKGSFSTLEIQRTEQGDSAMYLCASSAFPSGNHDEQFFGPGTRLTVL.

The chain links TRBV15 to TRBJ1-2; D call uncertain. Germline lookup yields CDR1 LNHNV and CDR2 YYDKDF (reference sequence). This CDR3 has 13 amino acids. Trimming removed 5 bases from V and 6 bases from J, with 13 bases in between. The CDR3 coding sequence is TGTGCCACCAGCCCCTCCGGTTCGGATGGCTACACCTTC. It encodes CATSPSGSDGYTF.

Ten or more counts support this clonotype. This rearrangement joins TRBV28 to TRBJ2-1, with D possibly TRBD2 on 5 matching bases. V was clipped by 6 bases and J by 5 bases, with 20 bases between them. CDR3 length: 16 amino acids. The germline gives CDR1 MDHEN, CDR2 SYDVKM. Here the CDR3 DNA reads TGTGCCAGCAGCCCTTACGGACTGAAAAGAAACAATGAGCAGTTCTTC. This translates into CASSPYGLKRNNEQFF.

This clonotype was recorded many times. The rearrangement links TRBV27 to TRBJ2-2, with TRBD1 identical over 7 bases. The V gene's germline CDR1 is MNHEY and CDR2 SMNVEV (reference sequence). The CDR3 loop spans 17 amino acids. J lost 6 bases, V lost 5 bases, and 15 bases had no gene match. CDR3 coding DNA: TGTGCCAGCAGTCCGACAGGGATCGTAGCTGAAGCCGGGGAGCTGTTTTTT. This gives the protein CASSPTGIVAEAGELFF.

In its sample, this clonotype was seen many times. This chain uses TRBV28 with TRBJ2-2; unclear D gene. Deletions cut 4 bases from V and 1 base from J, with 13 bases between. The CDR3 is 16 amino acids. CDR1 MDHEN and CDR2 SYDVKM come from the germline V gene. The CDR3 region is CASSYVLPWNTGELFF. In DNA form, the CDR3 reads TGTGCCAGCAGTTATGTCCTACCGTGGAACACCGGGGAGCTGTTTTTT.

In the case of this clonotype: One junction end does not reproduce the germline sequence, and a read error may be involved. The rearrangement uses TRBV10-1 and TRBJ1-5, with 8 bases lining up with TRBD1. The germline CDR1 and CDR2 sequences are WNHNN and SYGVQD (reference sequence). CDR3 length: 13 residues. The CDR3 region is CAVGQGLGQPQHF. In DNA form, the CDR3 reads TGTGCCGTCGGACAGGGCTTAGGGCAGCCCCAGCATTTT.

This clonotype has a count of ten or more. CDR3 amino acids: CASRPAGDLNEQFF. DNA of the CDR3: TGTGCCAGCAGGCCAGCAGGGGATCTCAATGAGCAGTTCTTC. The chain links TRBV28 to TRBJ2-1, with TRBD1 as a possible D gene (6 bases). The CDR3 consists of 14 residues. The germline V gene has CDR1 MDHEN and CDR2 SYDVKM. The V end lost 6 bases, the J end lost 6 bases, and 15 bases lay between the germline ends.

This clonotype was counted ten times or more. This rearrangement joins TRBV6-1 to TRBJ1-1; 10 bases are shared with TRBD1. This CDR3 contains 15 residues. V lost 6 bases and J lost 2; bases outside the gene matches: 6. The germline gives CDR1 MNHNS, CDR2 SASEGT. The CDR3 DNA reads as TGTGCCAGCAGACCGGGACAGGGGTCAAACACTGAAGCTTTCTTT. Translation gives CASRPGQGSNTEAFF.

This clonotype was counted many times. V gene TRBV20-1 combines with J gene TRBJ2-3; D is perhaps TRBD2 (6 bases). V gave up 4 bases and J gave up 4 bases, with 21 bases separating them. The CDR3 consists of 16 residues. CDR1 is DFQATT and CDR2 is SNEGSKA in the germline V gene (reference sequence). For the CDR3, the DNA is TGCAGTGCTACCCGGGTTGGAGCGGGCACTTCAGATACGCAGTATTTT. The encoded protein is CSATRVGAGTSDTQYF.

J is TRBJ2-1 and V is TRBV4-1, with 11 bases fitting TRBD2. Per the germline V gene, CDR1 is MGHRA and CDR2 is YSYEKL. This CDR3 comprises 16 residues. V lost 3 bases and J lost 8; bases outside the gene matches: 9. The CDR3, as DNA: TGCGCCAGCAGCCACCGCACTAGCGGGAGTTTATATGAGCAGTTCTTC. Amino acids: CASSHRTSGSLYEQFF.

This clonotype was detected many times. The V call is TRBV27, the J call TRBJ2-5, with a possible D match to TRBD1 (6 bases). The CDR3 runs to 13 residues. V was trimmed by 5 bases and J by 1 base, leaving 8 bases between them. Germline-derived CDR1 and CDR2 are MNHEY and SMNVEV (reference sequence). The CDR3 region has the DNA TGTGCCAGCAGTACAGGGTCCCAAGAGACCCAGTACTTC. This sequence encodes CASSTGSQETQYF.

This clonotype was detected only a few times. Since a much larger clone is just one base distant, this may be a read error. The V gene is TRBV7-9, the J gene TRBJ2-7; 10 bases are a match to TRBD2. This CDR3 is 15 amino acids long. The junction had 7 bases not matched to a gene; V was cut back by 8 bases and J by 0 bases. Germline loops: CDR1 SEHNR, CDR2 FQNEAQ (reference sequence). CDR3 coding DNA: TGTGCCAGCGGCCCGCTAGCGGGAGACTCCTACGAGCAGTACTTC. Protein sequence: CASGPLAGDSYEQYF. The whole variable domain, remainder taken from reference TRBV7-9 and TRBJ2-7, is DTGVSQNPRHKITKRGQNVTFRCDPISEHNRLYWYRQTLGQGPEFLTYFQNEAQLEKSRLLSDRFSAERPKGSFSTLEIQRTEQGDSAMYLCASGPLAGDSYEQYFGPGTRLTVT.

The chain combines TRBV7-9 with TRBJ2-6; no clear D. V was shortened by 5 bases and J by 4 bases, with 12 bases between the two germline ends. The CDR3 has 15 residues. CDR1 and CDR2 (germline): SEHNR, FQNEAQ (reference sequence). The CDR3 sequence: CASSAIVPGANVLTF. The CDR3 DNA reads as TGTGCCAGCAGCGCGATAGTCCCCGGGGCCAACGTCCTGACTTTC. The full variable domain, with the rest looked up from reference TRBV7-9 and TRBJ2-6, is DTGVSQNPRHKITKRGQNVTFRCDPISEHNRLYWYRQTLGQGPEFLTYFQNEAQLEKSRLLSDRFSAERPKGSFSTLEIQRTEQGDSAMYLCASSAIVPGANVLTFGAGSRLTVL.